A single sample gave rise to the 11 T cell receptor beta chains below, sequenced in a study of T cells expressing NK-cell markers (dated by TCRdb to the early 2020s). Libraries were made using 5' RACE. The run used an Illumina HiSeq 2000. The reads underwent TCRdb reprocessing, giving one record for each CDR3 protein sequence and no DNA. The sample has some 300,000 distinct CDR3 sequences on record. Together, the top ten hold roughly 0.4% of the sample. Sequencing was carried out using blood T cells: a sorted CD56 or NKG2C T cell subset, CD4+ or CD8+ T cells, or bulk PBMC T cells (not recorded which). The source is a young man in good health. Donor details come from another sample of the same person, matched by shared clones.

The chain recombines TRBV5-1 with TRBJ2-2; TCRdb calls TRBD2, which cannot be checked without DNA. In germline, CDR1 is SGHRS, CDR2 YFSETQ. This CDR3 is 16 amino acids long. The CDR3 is CASSAAGTSVAGELFF.

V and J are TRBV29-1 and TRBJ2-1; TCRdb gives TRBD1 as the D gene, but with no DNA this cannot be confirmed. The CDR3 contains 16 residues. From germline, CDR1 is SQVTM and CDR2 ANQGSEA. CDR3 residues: CSVEENRDRVNNEQFF.

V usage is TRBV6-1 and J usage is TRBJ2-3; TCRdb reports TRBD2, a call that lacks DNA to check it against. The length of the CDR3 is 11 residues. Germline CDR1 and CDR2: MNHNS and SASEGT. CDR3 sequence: CASSSSGRQYF.

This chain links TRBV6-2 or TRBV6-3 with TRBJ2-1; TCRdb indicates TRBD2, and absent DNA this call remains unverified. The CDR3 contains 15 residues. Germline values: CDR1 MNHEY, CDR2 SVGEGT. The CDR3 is CASSSAAAAYNEQFF.

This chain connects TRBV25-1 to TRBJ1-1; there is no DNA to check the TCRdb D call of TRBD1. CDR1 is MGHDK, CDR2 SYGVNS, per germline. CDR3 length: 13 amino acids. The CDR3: CASGRGMNTEAFF. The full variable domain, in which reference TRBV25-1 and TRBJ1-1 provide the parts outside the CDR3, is EADIYQTPRYLVIGTGKKITLECSQTMGHDKMYWYQQDPGMELHLIHYSYGVNSTEKGDLSSESTVSRIRTEHFPLTLESARPSHTSQYLCASGRGMNTEAFFGQGTRLTVV.

The CDR3 reads CASRPRAGVGDTQYF. The V call is TRBV5-1, the J call TRBJ2-3; with no DNA, the TCRdb D assignment of TRBD2 cannot be verified. The CDR3 spans 15 residues. The germline gives CDR1 SGHRS, CDR2 YFSETQ.

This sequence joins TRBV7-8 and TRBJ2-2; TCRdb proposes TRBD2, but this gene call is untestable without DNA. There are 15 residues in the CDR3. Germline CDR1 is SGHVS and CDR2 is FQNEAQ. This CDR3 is CASSLGTFNTGELFF.

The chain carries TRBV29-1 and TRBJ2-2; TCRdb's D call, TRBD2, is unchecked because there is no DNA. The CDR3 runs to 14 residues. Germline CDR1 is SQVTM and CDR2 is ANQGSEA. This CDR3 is CSVERERGTGELFF.

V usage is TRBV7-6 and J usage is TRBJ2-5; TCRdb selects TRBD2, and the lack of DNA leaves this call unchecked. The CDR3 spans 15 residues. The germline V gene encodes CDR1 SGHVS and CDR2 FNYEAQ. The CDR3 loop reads CASSPIAGGGETQYF.

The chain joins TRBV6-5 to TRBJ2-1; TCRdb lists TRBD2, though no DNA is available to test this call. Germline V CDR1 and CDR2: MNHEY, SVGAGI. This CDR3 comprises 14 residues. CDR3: CASSYGAGGTEQFF.

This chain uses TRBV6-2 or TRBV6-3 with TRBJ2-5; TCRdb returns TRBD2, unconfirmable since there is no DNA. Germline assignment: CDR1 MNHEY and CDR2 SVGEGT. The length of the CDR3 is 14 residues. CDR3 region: CASSEAGGQETQYF.